Below, one T cell receptor beta chain is given with its context. Antigen specificity is unknown. These data belong to a study of CD8+ T cells in alopecia areata. Study observations and caveats: There were many expanded lesional clones persisting in scalp and blood during tofacitinib.

Trimming cost V 1 base and J 7 bases; bases outside gene matches: 8. This CDR3 comprises 15 residues. Germline V gives CDR1 SQVTM, CDR2 ANQGSEA. Reverse transcribed after extraction, RNA yielded cDNA as the sequencing template. Profiled with immunoSEQ multiplex PCR; TCRdb holds only in-frame clones, not every one. The sample carries 120,000 or so clones, roughly 60% recorded once. Documented treatment: oral pan-JAK inhibitor, 5-10 mg twice daily. The chain links TRBV29-1 to TRBJ2-2; the match to TRBD1 covers 8 bases. This TCR came from a human donor with alopecia areata. Sequenced material: CD8+ T cells sorted from blood, taken at week 4, from a patient treated with tofacitinib. The CDR3 loop is CSVEGGYRGDGELFF. The DNA of the CDR3 is TGCAGCGTTGAAGGCGGGTACAGGGGGGACGGGGAGCTGTTTTTT.